The present T cell receptor beta chain was sequenced within a study of blood T cell repertoires in COVID-19. Study-wide context: Specimens from acute and convalescent COVID-19 originated in the United States, Italy and Spain.

Study processing details: For nucleated cells, counts were estimated from reference gene primer amplification. The protocol was immunoSEQ multiplex PCR, while the TCRdb copy is restricted to in-frame clones and leaves out a portion. That table furnishes V, J and clone size, whereas the DNA furnished D and trimming. The sample has approximately 170,000 clones, roughly 89% seen once. Unmatched junction bases numbered 3, after V lost 3 bases and J lost 6 bases. Per germline, CDR1 MNHNY and CDR2 SVGAGI (reference sequence). This CDR3 is built from 14 residues. Specimen: peripheral blood. The TCR comes from a young man with active or convalescent COVID-19. This rearrangement joins TRBV6-6 to TRBJ1-5; 9 bases align to TRBD1. CDR3: CASSYRQGGQPQHF. The CDR3 region has the DNA TGTGCCAGCAGTTATAGACAGGGGGGTCAGCCCCAGCATTTT.